This T cell receptor beta chain was found in a study of OX40 agonist ivuxolimab in advanced cancers. Whole-study context: Dose-escalation patients were diagnosed with hepatocellular carcinoma, melanoma, renal cell cancer or head and neck cancer.

On this clone itself: Its target is not known.

Only in-frame clones appear in the TCRdb table, and some are missing; sequencing was by immunoSEQ multiplex PCR. The sample lists tens of thousands of clones, 65% to 90% occurring once. Trimming stripped 2 bases from V and 2 bases from J, with 13 bases between. CDR1 KGHSH and CDR2 LQKENI come from the germline V gene. This CDR3 has 16 residues. The study, taken as a whole, reports: Clonal expansion from baseline to week 6 occurred in both CD4+ and CD8+ T cells.

The input for sequencing was CD4+ or CD8+ T cells sorted from blood, taken in a trial of the OX40 agonist ivuxolimab. V and J are TRBV18 and TRBJ1-5; D is perhaps TRBD1 (6 bases). The receptor was isolated from an adult with an advanced solid tumor such as melanoma, head and neck, liver or kidney cancer. This CDR3 reads CASSPSGGGGNQPQHF. The CDR3 DNA sequence: TGTGCCAGCTCACCAAGCGGGGGCGGGGGCAATCAGCCCCAGCATTTT.